The T cell receptor beta chain under discussion was sequenced for a study of tumor-infiltrating lymphocytes in primary liver carcinoma. Whole-study context: Tumor lesions were T1-T3 N0M0 and spanned about 4 to 10 cm.

Germline V gives CDR1 SEHNR, CDR2 FQNEAQ (reference sequence). V was clipped by 3 bases and J by 0 bases, with 9 bases between them. The CDR3 totals 14 residues. About this clonotype itself: This could be a read error, since a much larger clone is one nucleotide away.

The template, around 520 ng total RNA, yielded TCR beta cDNA made with a constant-region primer. Three nested multiplex PCR rounds of slightly modified ARM-PCR generated TCR beta libraries. The first two PCR rounds, roughly 11 cycles each, used TRBV1-TRBV30 forward primers and a C-beta reverse primer. TCRdb independently ran MiXCR on the multiplex PCR reads; one entry per CDR3 protein. This table has around 190,000 distinct CDR3 sequences, just under 85% appearing once. Taking about 18-30 mg of unsorted bulk tissue, the authors co-extracted RNA and DNA. None of the patients had received treatment, and all had chronic HBV infection.

Material: tumor tissue from primary liver carcinoma. The rearrangement joins TRBV7-9 to TRBJ2-7; possibly TRBD1 for D (5 bases). The source is a man aged 35-49 years with primary liver carcinoma and hepatitis B virus infection. This chain's CDR3 is CASSFRGSSYEQYF. Written as DNA, the CDR3 is TGTGCCAGCAGCTTTAGGGGTAGCTCCTACGAGCAGTACTTC.